This TCR beta chain is drawn from a study of cytomegalovirus exposure and HLA in healthy donors (dated by TCRdb to between 2016 and 2019). About the full investigation: An earlier analysis of under 600 of the donors reported roughly 300 Gb of sequence data and some 120 million unique TCR beta sequences from 150 million to 200 million T cells. About 300 gigabases of sequencing data and roughly 90 million unique TCR sequences were included in an early release covering several hundred HLA-typed donors. Among the 398 genotyped donors, around 81% belonged to the genetic ancestry cluster associated with self-reported Caucasian donors. The study aimed to test whether cataloging public T cell receptors could reveal signatures of past pathogen exposure. The T cell repertoires of around 670 subjects were profiled by immunosequencing and related to cytomegalovirus serostatus. Besides the first cohort of about 730 subjects, a separate validation cohort made up of over 95 different subjects was used. High-throughput TCR immunosequencing, statistical association of individual TCRs with disease status, and machine learning were combined to predict cytomegalovirus infection status. A later analysis re-examined previously published TCR beta repertoires from more than 550 donors and added high-resolution HLA genotyping to investigate patterns of TCR occurrence. In the later analysis, no new phenotypic data were used to find candidate immune exposures; instead, reliance was placed on TCR beta sequences and their occurrence across donors. In an earlier analysis of 587 of the donors, high-throughput TCR beta sequencing was used to judge whether each TCR beta V gene segment behaved as functional or pseudogenic. Donor age, sex, ethnicity and CMV serostatus were compiled together with the repertoire data. A later genetic analysis used genome-wide SNP genotypes for about three fifths of the 666 donors, treating that subset as a discovery cohort. All discovery cohort repertoires had been generated on a single sequencing platform. HLA typing covered class I and class II loci at four-digit resolution. Typing coverage varied by locus: roughly 629-640 donors for A, B, C, DRB1 and DQB1; under 550 for DQA1; about 590 for DPA1; around 450 for DPB1. Four to six DR-DQ haplotypes were handled as single units for association and clustering, since linkage in the cohort was strong. Among some 410 genotyped donors of the cohort, an average of around 220,000 unique TCR beta nucleotide sequences was sequenced per donor, of which roughly 17% were non-productive. Here is what the overall study found, with its caveats: The study listed 150 to 200 TCR beta chains as associated with cytomegalovirus. Compared with the 666-donor mean, donors in an Asian-associated ancestry cluster had fewer N-insertions in productive TCRs, according to a later genetic analysis. A further reported finding was that TCR beta sequences accurately predicted the HLA-A and HLA-B alleles for most subjects in the first cohort. Across donors, most TCR sequences were observed very rarely, whereas some public TCRs were present in many individuals. The authors suggested that the approach could potentially be extended to other disease states and immunological phenotypes. Only TCR beta chains were sequenced in this cohort, and the absence of alpha or paired-chain data limited detectable features. Because counts were too low, roughly 16 rarely observed V segments, including chromosome 9 orphons, were excluded from the earlier analysis of 587 of the donors. In vitro tests confirmed that three of the cytomegalovirus-associated TCR beta chains recognize cytomegalovirus antigens. Compared with equally common non-associated chains, HLA-associated TCR beta chains in a later analysis were more clonally expanded and had lower generation probabilities. An earlier analysis of approximately 530 of the donors showed that most TCR beta V segments appeared in productive rearrangements either about 87% or about 30% of the time, which broadly matched IMGT annotations. Correlated functional status among segregating V segments might reflect linkage disequilibrium, but an unknown experimental factor could not be ruled out. An association between a missense DCLRE1C variant and V-gene and J-gene trimming of TCR beta chains was found in a later genetic analysis and replicated in an independent cohort. The sequencing pipeline was judged likely to have produced a cluster of highly shared sequence variants as a technical artifact. When HLA alleles, especially DR and DQ, strongly co-occurred, attributing TCR associations to individual alleles was difficult. Immune exposure information for the cohort was limited to CMV serostatus. Because HLA typing was unavailable for some donors at each locus, only the typed subset was used in association tests. At a false discovery rate of 0.05, a later analysis linked under 20,000 TCR beta sequences to specific HLA alleles. The classifier was reported to diagnose cytomegalovirus status with high specificity and sensitivity in both the original and validation cohorts. Sequencing depth was assumed to be roughly uniform across donors in the presence/absence analyses, though that assumption may not hold. A later analysis found that most CMV-associated TCR beta chains appeared HLA-restricted, with HLA associations seemingly driven largely by CMV exposure. According to a later analysis, TCR association rates differed among HLA loci, with DRB1 alleles showing the most associated TCRs and HLA-C alleles showing the fewest. Some IMGT-functional V segments, including TRBV6-2 and TRBV6-3, could not be told apart with the 87-base-pair reads, so those segments were excluded. Several of the top co-occurrence clusters appeared to be linked to parvovirus B19, influenza, CMV and Epstein-Barr virus, according to a later analysis.

The cohort consisted of some 670 healthy bone marrow donors. All cohort members were sampled while nominally healthy, although unrecorded immune exposures were likely present. The donor tested CMV seropositive, placing the donor among the 310 or so seropositive members of the cohort. Every donor gave a peripheral blood sample, and the peripheral blood mononuclear cells from that sample were used for TCR beta sequencing. Genomic DNA extraction from the blood cell samples was performed with the Qiagen DNeasy Blood Extraction Kit. The receptor library was made with the immunoSEQ multiplex PCR assay. A mixture of 60 forward primers for TCR Vbeta segments and 13 reverse primers for TCR Jbeta segments was used in the multiplex PCR. Amplification of the CDR3 region of rearranged TCR beta genes was performed with a multiplex PCR assay on genomic DNA. On the Illumina HiSeq System, the amplified TCR beta libraries were sequenced as 87-base-pair reads. As for the original processing: A later analysis counted some 74 million unique TCR beta chains across the 600 to 850 repertoires, and some 11 million of these chains were shared by at least two donors. Raw reads were error-corrected and collapsed into unique sequences with a nearest-neighbor algorithm that merged closely related sequences to remove PCR and sequencing errors. Alignment of CDR3 sequences to IMGT reference sequences was used to assign V, D and J gene segments. For a sequence to be retained, a match of at least six nucleotides was required to both a V gene segment and a J gene segment. Rearrangements were classified as productive when the CDR3 lacked stop codons and remained in frame with V and J, and all other rearrangements were classified as non-productive. Following IMGT convention, CDR3 was defined as the stretch from the second conserved V-encoded cysteine up to the conserved J-encoded phenylalanine. Sequences without an unambiguous match to a single V gene segment were excluded from the earlier analysis of approximately 560 of the donors. An earlier analysis of around 600 of the donors classified V segments as functional when productive rearrangements were above 56.7% and as segregating when the standard deviation between donors was above 5%. A statistical classification framework was built to diagnose cytomegalovirus status from the catalog of TCR beta chain sequences. A later analysis assigned V and J genes by comparing TCR nucleotide sequences with IMGT/GENE-DB human TR gene sequences. A later analysis assigned CDR3 sequences and most-parsimonious VDJ recombination scenarios with the TCRdist pipeline. A later analysis defined each TCR beta chain by its CDR3 amino acid sequence plus V-gene family, and excluded reads lacking a unique V-gene family. In a later analysis, approximately 590 highly shared, low-generation-probability nucleotide sequences were removed to address suspected cross-contamination and a sequencing artifact. For each public chain, a later analysis derived a clonal expansion index from normalized ranks of inferred template counts within each repertoire. In a later analysis, generation probabilities were computed using a VDJ recombination model fitted to out-of-frame rearrangements, and the results were checked against IGoR. Hypergeometric tests were used in a later analysis to score TCR-TCR, TCR-HLA and TCR-CMV co-occurrence, with a repertoire-size bias correction applied to the TCR pairs. A later analysis estimated false discovery rates by permuting HLA or CMV assignments 20 times. A later analysis grouped co-occurring TCRs with DBSCAN, adding TCRdist sequence similarity when clustering within HLA-allele-positive subsets. Co-occurrence clustering excluded repertoires with fewer than 30,000 or more than 120,000 public chains, plus five with anomalous nucleotide sharing. TCRdb took this table from immuneACCESS and kept in-frame rearrangements with V and J called. Such tables lack part of the clones; where checked against another copy, unresolved V genes explain under half of the gap, and the rest is unexplained. That table is the source of V, J and clone size, and D and trimming were worked out from the DNA. The sample table records about 98,000 clones; about 74% of these occur just once. 8.5% to 10% of the sample is held by the ten biggest clonotypes.

Looking up the germline V gene yields CDR1 MNHNS and CDR2 SASEGT. Here V drops 6 bases and J drops 3 bases, and the junction holds 4 bases not matched to any gene. Its CDR3 holds 14 amino acids, cysteine through phenylalanine. Only the CDR3 DNA is retained, 42 bases long and in frame from the first base. This clone was seen a few times. What antigen it recognizes has not been identified. Qualities for individual bases were not recorded, and no much larger clone is one base off. The source material was PBMCs. This receptor chain uses TRBV6-1 and TRBJ2-7; 11 middle bases align to TRBD1. The source is a male donor in good health and CMV-seropositive. The nucleotide sequence is given as TGTGCCAGCAGCCGGACAGGGGGCTACTACGAGCAGTACTTC. Translated, this gives CASSRTGGYYEQYF.